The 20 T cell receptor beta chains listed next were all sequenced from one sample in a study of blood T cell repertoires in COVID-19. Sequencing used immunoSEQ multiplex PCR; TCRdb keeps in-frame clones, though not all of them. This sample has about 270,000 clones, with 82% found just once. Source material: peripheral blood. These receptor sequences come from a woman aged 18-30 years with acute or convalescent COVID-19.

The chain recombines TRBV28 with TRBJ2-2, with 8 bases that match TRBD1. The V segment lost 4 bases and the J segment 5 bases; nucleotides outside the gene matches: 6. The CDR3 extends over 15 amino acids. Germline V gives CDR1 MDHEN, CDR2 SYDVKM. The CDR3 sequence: CASSWGQAITGELFF. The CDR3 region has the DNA TGTGCCAGCAGTTGGGGACAGGCAATAACCGGGGAGCTGTTTTTT.

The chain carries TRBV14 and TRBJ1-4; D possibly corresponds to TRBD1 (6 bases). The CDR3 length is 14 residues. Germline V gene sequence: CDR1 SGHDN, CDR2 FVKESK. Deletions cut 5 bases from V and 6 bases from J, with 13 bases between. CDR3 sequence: CASSSSGGDEKLFF. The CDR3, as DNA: TGTGCCAGCAGCAGCTCTGGGGGCGATGAAAAACTGTTTTTT.

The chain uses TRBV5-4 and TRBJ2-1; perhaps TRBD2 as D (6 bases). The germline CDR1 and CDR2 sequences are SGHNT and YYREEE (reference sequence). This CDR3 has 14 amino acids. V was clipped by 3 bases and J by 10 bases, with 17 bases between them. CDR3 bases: TGTGCCAGCAGCTCGGCCTTAGCGGAGTGGGAGCAGTTCTTC. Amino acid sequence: CASSSALAEWEQFF.

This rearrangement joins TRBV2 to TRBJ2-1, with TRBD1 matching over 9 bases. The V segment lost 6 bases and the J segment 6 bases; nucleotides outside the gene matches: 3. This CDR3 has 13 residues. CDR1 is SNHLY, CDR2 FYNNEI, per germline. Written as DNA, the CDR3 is TGTGCCAGCAGGGGGACAGGGATCAATGAGCAGTTCTTC. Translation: CASRGTGINEQFF.

The CDR3 DNA follows: TGTGCCAGCGGCGGACAGGGGAAGGCCGGGGAGCTGTTTTTT. The encoded protein is CASGGQGKAGELFF. The rearrangement joins TRBV6-5 to TRBJ2-2; 9 bases align to TRBD1. The germline gives CDR1 MNHEY, CDR2 SVGAGI. The trim removed 8 bases at V and 6 bases at J, leaving 7 bases unmatched. This CDR3 region has 14 residues.

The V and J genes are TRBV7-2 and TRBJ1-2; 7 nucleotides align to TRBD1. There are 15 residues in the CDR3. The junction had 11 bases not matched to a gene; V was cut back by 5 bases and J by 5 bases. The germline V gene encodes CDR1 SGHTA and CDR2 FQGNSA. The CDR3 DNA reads TGTGCCAGCAGCCCCCACAGGGGACGATTATATGGCTACACCTTC. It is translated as CASSPHRGRLYGYTF.

CDR3 sequence reads: CASSLWGVNTQYF. The CDR3, as DNA: TGTGCCAGCAGCTTGTGGGGGGTCAATACGCAGTATTTT. The rearrangement joins TRBV5-4 to TRBJ2-3, with a tentative D call TRBD2 (6 bases). V lost 1 base, J lost 7 bases, and 10 bases lay in between. This CDR3 is 13 amino acids long. Germline lookup yields CDR1 SGHNT and CDR2 YYREEE (reference sequence).

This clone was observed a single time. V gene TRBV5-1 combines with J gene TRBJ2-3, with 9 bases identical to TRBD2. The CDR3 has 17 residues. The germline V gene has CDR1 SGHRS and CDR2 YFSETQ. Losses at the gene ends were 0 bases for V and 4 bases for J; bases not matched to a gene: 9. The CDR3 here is CASSLGSSGTYADTQYF. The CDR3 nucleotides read TGCGCCAGCAGCTTGGGGTCTAGCGGGACTTACGCAGATACGCAGTATTTT.

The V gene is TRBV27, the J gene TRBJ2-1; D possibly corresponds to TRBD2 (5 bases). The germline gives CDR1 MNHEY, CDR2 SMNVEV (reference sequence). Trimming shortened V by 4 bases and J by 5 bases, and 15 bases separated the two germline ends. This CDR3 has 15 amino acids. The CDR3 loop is CASSWRRASDNEQFF. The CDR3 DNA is TGTGCCAGCAGTTGGAGGAGAGCGTCGGACAATGAGCAGTTCTTC.

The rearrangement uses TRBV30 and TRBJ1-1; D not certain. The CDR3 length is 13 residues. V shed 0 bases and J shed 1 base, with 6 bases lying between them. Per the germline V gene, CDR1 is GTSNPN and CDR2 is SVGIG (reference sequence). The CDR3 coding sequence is TGTGCCTGGAGTGTAATGGCGAACACTGAAGCTTTCTTT. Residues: CAWSVMANTEAFF.

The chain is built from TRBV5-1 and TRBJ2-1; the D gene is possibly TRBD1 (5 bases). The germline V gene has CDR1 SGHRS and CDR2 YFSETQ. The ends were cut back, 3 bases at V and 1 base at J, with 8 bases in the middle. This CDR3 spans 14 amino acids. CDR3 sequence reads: CASSYDSSYNEQFF. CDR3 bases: TGCGCCAGCAGCTACGACAGTTCCTACAATGAGCAGTTCTTC.

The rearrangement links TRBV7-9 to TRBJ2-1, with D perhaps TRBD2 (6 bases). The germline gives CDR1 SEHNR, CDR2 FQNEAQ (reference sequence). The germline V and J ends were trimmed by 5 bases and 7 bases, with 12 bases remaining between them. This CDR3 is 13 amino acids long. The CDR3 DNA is TGTGCCAGCAGCAAGGGACTTCAGAATGAGCAGTTCTTC. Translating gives CASSKGLQNEQFF.

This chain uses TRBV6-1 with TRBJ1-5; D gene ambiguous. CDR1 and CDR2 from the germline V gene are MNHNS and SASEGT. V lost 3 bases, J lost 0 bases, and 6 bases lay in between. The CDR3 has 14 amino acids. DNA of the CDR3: TGTGCCAGCAGTGACAGACATAGCAATCAGCCCCAGCATTTT. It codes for CASSDRHSNQPQHF.

CDR3 protein: CASSRPTVTGNTIYF. DNA of the CDR3: TGTGCCAGCAGCCGACCGACAGTCACTGGAAACACCATATATTTT. The V and J genes are TRBV5-6 and TRBJ1-3; tentatively, D is TRBD1 (5 bases). V was clipped by 4 bases and J by 2 bases, with 13 bases between them. This CDR3 comprises 15 residues. In germline, CDR1 is SGHDT, CDR2 YYEEEE.

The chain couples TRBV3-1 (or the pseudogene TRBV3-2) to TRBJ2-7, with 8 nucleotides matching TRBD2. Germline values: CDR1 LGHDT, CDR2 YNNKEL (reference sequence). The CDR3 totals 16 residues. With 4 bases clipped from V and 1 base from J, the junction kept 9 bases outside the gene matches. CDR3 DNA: TGTGCCAGCAGCCGAGCGGGAGCCGTTACGTCCTACGAGCAGTACTTC. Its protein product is CASSRAGAVTSYEQYF.

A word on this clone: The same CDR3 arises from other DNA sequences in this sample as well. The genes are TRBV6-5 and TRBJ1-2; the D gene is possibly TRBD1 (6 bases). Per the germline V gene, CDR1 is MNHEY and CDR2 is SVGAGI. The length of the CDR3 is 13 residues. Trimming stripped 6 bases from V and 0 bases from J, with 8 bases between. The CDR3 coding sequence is TGTGCCAGCAGCAGGACAGCTAACTATGGCTACACCTTC. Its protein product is CASSRTANYGYTF.

In DNA form, the CDR3 reads TGTGCCAGCAGCCAAGCTTGGATCGGGAGCGAAGAGACCCAGTACTTC. It specifies CASSQAWIGSEETQYF. The chain combines TRBV4-2 with TRBJ2-5, with D tentatively TRBD2 (6 bases). Looked up from germline, CDR1 is LGHNA and CDR2 is YNFKEQ. V was pared by 1 base and J by 3 bases, with 15 bases between. CDR3 length: 16 residues.

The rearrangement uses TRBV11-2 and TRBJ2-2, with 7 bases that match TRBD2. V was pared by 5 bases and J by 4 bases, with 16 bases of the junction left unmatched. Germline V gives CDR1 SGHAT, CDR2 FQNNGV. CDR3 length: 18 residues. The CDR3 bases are TGTGCCAGCAGCCTCCCGGTGGGGCGGGAGACCTCCACCGGGGAGCTGTTTTTT. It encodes CASSLPVGRETSTGELFF. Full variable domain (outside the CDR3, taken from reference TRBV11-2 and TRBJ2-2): EAGVAQSPRYKIIEKRQSVAFWCNPISGHATLYWYQQILGQGPKLLIQFQNNGVVDDSQLPKDRFSAERLKGVDSTLKIQPAKLEDSAVYLCASSLPVGRETSTGELFFGEGSRLTVL.

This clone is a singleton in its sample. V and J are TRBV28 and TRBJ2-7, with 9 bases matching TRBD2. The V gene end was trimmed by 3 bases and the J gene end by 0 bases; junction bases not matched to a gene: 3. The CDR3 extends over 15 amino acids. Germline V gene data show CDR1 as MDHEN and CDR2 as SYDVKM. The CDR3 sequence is CASSFSGRTSYEQYF. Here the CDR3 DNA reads TGTGCCAGCAGTTTTAGCGGGAGAACCTCCTACGAGCAGTACTTC.

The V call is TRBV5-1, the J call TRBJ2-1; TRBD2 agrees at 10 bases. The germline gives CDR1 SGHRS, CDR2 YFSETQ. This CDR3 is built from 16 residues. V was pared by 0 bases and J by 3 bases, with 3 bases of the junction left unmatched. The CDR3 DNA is TGCGCCAGCAGCTTGGAGGGGACTAGCGTCTACAATGAGCAGTTCTTC. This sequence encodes CASSLEGTSVYNEQFF.